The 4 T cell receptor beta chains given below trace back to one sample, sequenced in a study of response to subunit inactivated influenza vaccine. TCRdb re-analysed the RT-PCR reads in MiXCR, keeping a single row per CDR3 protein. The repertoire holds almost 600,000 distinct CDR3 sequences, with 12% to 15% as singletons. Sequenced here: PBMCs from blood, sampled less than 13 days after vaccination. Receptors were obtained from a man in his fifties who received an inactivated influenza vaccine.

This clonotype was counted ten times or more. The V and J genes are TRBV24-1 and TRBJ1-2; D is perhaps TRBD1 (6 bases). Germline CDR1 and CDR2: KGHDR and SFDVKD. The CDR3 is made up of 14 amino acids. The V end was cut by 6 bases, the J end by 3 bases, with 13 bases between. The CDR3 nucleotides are TGTGCCACCAGTATTACAGGGTTGGACTATGGCTACACCTTC. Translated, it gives CATSITGLDYGYTF.

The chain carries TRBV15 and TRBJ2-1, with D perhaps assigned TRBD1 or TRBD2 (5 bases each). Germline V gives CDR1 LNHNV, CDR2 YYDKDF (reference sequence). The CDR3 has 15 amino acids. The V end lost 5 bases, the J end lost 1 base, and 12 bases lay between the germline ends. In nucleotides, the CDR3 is TGTGCCACCAGCGGGACGACGGGGTCCTACAATGAGCAGTTCTTC. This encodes CATSGTTGSYNEQFF.

The CDR3 DNA reads as TGTGCCAGCAGCTTTGCCCGGTGGGCAGATACGCAGTATTTT. Translating it yields CASSFARWADTQYF. The chain has TRBV27 and TRBJ2-3; D gene uncertain. Trimming removed 6 bases from V and 4 bases from J, with 14 bases in between. The CDR3 extends over 14 amino acids. From germline, CDR1 is MNHEY and CDR2 SMNVEV (reference sequence).

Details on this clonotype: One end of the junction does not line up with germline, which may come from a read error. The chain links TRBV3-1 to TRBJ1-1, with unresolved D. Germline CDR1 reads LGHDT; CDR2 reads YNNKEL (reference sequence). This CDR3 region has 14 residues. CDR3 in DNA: TGTGCCAGCAGCCAGATCTTTGTGGAGGACGGGTTGGTCTTT. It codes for CASSQIFVEDGLVF.